This T cell receptor (beta chain) was identified during a study of blood T cell repertoires in COVID-19. Study at large: Acute-phase and convalescent COVID-19 samples originated in the United States, Italy and Spain. PBMCs, B-cell-depleted T cells, or T cells were the source of the cDNA or gDNA that made up the material.

Original methodology: Reference gene primer amplification yielded estimated nucleated cell counts. TCRdb's table, derived via immunoSEQ multiplex PCR, lists solely in-frame clones and lacks some. V and J calls and clone size follow that table, whereas D and trimming were derived from the DNA. The sample includes some 240,000 clones, approximately 89% of them seen just once. During active infection, Seattle patients enrolled and were then monitored through disease. The material sequenced was peripheral blood. This sequence was found in a woman in her 70s with COVID-19, enrolled during active disease.

CDR3 nucleotides: TGTGCCAGCACCCCGACGGGGAGCGAGGGAGGAAAACTGTTTTTT. Its translation is CASTPTGSEGGKLFF. V usage is TRBV28 and J usage is TRBJ1-4; no firm D call. V shed 7 bases and J shed 10 bases, with 22 bases lying between them. The CDR3 extends over 15 amino acids. CDR1 and CDR2 from the germline V gene are MDHEN and SYDVKM.